The source of this TCR beta chain is a study of T cell responses to AZD1222 COVID-19 vaccine. Study conclusions and caveats: Samples come after the peak T cell response, not at day 14.

Sequenced by immunoSEQ multiplex PCR; TCRdb stores in-frame clones only, minus some. The table has around 150,000 clones, over 75% seen once. Analyses pooled second doses at about 4 or about 12 weeks. As to this clone: Its antigen is undetermined.

The CDR3 runs to 15 residues. The chain carries TRBV21-1 and TRBJ2-1. TRBV21-1 is tagged as a pseudogene. The TCR comes from an adult who received the AZD1222 COVID-19 vaccine. The sample in question was peripheral blood, obtained 28 days after the second AZD1222 dose. CDR3 protein: CASSKSGGTYWEQFF. In nucleotides, the CDR3 is TGTGCCAGCAGCAAATCGGGCGGAACCTATTGGGAGCAGTTCTTC.